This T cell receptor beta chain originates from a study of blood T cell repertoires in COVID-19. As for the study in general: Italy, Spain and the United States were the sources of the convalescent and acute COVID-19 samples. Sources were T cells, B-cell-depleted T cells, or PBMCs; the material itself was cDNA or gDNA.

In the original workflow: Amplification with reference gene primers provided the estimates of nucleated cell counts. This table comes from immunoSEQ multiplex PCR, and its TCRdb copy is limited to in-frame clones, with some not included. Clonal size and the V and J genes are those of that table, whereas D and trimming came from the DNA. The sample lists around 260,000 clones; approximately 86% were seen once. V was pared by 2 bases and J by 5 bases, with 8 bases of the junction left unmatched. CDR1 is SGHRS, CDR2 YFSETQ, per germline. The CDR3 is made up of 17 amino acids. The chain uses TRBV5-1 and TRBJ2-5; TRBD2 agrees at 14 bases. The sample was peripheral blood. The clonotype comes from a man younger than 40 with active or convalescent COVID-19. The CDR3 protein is CASSFSPTSGGGETQYF. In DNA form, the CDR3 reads TGCGCCAGCAGCTTCTCCCCGACTAGCGGGGGGGGTGAGACCCAGTACTTC.